The rows below give T cell receptor beta chains drawn from one sample of a study of vaccination and CD4 T cells after COVID-19. These receptors are not linked to any known antigen. One entry per CDR3 protein results from TCRdb running MiXCR on the PCR reads. The sample carries tens of thousands of distinct CDR3 sequences, 58% recorded once. The specimen was CD4+ T cells from blood, cultured in vitro. Every receptor here comes from a human donor who had recovered from COVID-19. Each CDR3 is given with its conserved first and last residue. D genes are given only for firm matches. Clone size, where shown, is once, few, many, or a class for clones that have expanded.

few	NA	TRBV19	TRBJ1-1	TGTGCCAGTAGTACTACAGGGACTAACACTGAAGCTTTCTTT	CASSTTGTNTEAFF
NA	NA	TRBV11-2	TRBJ2-2	TGTGCCAGCAGCTTAGGGAGGGGATCAACCGGGGAGCTGTTTTTT	CASSLGRGSTGELFF
NA	NA	TRBV7-2	TRBJ2-7	TGTGCCAGCAGCCTAAGGAGGGGTTACGAGCAGTACTTC	CASSLRRGYEQYF
few	NA	TRBV7-9	TRBJ1-2	TGTGCCAGCAGCTTAGTTGCCGGGATGGGCTACACCTTC	CASSLVAGMGYTF
NA	NA	TRBV2	TRBJ1-5	TGTGCCAGCTCCGGGGGCGCCTCTTATAATCAGCCCCAGCATTTT	CASSGGASYNQPQHF
few	NA	TRBV7-2	TRBJ1-2	TGTGCCAGCAGCTTATTAACCGGGACAACTACTAACTATGGCTACACCTTC	CASSLLTGTTTNYGYTF
few	NA	TRBV11-3	TRBJ1-2	TGTGCCAGCAGCCGGCTCGGCTTGTATGGCTACACCTTC	CASSRLGLYGYTF
once	NA	TRBV5-5	TRBJ2-5	TGTGCCAGCAGCTCCTCCCGGGCCTCGCACGGAGAGACCCAGTACTTC	CASSSSRASHGETQYF
NA	TRBD1	TRBV6-1	TRBJ1-2	TGTGCCAGCAGTCCCGGGACAGCTGGCTACACCTTC	CASSPGTAGYTF
few	TRBD1	TRBV6-1	TRBJ2-6	TGTGCCAGCAGTAAGACAGGGGGCCCCGTCTCTGGGGCCAACGTCCTGACTTTC	CASSKTGGPVSGANVLTF
NA	TRBD2	TRBV6-2/TRBV6-3	TRBJ2-1	TGTGCCAGCTCGGGACTACTCAATGAGCAGTTCTTC	CASSGLLNEQFF
NA	NA	TRBV29-1	TRBJ1-3	TGCAGCGTTGTTGGACACAGCTCTGGAAACACCATATATTTT	CSVVGHSSGNTIYF
NA	NA	TRBV11-3	TRBJ1-1	TGTGCCAGCAGCTTAGATCGTTACAGCCCTTTCTTT	CASSLDRYSPFF
NA	NA	TRBV6-1	TRBJ1-4	TGTGCCAGCCGACCCGGGGGGGCACCGGGGGATGAAAAACTGTTTTTT	CASRPGGAPGDEKLFF
NA	TRBD2	TRBV6-1	TRBJ2-3	TGTGCCAGCAGTCAGGGACTAGCGGGGGGCAGGGGAGATACGCAGTATTTT	CASSQGLAGGRGDTQYF